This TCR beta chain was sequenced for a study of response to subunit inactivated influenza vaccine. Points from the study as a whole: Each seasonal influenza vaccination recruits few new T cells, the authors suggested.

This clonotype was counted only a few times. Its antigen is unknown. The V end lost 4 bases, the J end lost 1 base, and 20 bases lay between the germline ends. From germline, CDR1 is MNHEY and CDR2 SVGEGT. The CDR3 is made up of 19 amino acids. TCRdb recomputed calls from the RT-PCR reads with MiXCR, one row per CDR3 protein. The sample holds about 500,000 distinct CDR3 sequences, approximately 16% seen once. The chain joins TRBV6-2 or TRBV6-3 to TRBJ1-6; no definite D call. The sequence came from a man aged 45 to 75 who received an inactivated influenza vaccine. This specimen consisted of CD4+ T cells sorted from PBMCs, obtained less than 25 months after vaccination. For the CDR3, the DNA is TGTGCCAGCAGTTTCTCGGGAGATTTGATGAGTTCCTATAATTCACCCCTCCACTTT. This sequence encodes CASSFSGDLMSSYNSPLHF.